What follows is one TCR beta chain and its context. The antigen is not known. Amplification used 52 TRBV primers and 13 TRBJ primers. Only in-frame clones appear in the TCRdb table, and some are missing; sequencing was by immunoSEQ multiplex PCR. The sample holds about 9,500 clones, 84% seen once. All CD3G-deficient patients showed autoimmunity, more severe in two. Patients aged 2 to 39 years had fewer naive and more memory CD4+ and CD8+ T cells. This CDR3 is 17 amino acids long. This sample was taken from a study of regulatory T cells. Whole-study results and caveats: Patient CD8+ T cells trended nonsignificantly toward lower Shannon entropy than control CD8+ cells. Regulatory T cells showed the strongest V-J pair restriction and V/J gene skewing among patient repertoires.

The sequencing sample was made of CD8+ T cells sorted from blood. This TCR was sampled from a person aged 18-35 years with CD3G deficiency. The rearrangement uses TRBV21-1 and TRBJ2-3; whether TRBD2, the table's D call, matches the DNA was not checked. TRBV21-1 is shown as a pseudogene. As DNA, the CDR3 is TGTGCCAGCAGCAATGGACTAGCGGGAGTAGGTGGGGATACGCAGTATTTT. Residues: CASSNGLAGVGGDTQYF.